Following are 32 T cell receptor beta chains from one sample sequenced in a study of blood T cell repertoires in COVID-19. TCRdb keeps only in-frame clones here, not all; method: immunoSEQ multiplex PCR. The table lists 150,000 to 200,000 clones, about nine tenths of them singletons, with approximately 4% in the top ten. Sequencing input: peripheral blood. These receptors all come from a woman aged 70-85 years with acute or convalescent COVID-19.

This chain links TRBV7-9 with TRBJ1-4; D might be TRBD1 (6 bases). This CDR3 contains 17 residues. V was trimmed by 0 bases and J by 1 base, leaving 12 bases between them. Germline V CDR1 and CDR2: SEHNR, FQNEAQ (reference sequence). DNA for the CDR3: TGTGCCAGCAGCTTAGCGTCGGGGGGCAGAACTAATGAAAAACTGTTTTTT. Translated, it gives CASSLASGGRTNEKLFF. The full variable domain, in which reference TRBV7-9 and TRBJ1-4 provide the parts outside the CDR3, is DTGVSQNPRHKITKRGQNVTFRCDPISEHNRLYWYRQTLGQGPEFLTYFQNEAQLEKSRLLSDRFSAERPKGSFSTLEIQRTEQGDSAMYLCASSLASGGRTNEKLFFGSGTQLSVL.

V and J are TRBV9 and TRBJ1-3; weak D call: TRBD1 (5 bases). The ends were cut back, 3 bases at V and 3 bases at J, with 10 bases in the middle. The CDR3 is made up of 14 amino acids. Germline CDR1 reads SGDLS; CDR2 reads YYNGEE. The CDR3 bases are TGTGCCAGCAGCGCCGGGGGATTTGGAAACACCATATATTTT. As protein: CASSAGGFGNTIYF.

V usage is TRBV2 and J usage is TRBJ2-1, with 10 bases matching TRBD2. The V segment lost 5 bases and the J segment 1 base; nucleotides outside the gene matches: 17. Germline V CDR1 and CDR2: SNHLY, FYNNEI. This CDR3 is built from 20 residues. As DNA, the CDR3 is TGTGCCAGCAGTACCACACCCCGCTCTTTAGCGGGAGGTTCCTACAATGAGCAGTTCTTC. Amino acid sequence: CASSTTPRSLAGGSYNEQFF.

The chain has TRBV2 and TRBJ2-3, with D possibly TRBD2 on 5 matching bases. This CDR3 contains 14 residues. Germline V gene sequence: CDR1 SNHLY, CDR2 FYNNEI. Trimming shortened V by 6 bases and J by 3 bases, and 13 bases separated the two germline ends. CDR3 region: CASRIGVGTDTQYF. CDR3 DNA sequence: TGTGCCAGCAGGATCGGGGTAGGGACAGATACGCAGTATTTT.

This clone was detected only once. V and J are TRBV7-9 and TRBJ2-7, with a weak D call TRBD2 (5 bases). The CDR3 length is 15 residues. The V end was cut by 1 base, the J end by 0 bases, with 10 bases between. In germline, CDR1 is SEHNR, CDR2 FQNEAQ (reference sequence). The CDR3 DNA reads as TGTGCCAGCAGCTTAGGTGGAAGCGGCTCCTACGAGCAGTACTTC. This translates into CASSLGGSGSYEQYF.

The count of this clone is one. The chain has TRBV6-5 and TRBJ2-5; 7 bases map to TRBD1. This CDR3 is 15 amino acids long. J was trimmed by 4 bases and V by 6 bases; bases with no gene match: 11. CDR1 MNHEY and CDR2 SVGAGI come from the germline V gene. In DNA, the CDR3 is TGTGCCAGCAGGAGACAGGGCTACACAAGAGAGACCCAGTACTTC. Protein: CASRRQGYTRETQYF.

CDR3 nucleotides: TGTGCCAGCAGTTTGGAGGGAAATTTCGGGACTAGGGGTCCAGATACGCAGTATTTT. Amino acid sequence: CASSLEGNFGTRGPDTQYF. J is TRBJ2-3 and V is TRBV27; 8 bases line up with TRBD2. The CDR3 runs to 19 residues. Germline V gene lookup returns CDR1 MNHEY and CDR2 SMNVEV (reference sequence). V lost 3 bases and J lost 4; bases outside the gene matches: 18.

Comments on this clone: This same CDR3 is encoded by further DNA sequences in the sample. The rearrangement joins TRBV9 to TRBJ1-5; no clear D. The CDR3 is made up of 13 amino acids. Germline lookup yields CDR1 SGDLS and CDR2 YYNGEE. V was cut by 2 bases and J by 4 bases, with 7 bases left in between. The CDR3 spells CASSVAGNQPQHF. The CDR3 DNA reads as TGTGCCAGCAGCGTGGCAGGTAATCAGCCCCAGCATTTT. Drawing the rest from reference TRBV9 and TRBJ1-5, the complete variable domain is DSGVTQTPKHLITATGQRVTLRCSPRSGDLSVYWYQQSLDQGLQFLIQYYNGEERAKGNILERFSAQQFPDLHSELNLSSLELGDSALYFCASSVAGNQPQHFGDGTRLSIL.

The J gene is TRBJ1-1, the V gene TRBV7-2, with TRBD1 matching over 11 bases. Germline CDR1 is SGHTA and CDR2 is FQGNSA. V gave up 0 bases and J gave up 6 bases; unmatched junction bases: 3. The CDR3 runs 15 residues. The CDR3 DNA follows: TGTGCCAGCAGCTTAGCGGGACAGGGGGTTTCTGAAGCTTTCTTT. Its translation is CASSLAGQGVSEAFF.

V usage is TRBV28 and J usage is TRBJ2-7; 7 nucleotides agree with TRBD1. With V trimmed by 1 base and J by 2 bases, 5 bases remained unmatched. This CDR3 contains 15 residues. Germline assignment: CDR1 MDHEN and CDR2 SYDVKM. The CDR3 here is CASSLSFRGTYEQYF. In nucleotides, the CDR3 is TGTGCCAGCAGTTTATCGTTCAGGGGGACCTACGAGCAGTACTTC.

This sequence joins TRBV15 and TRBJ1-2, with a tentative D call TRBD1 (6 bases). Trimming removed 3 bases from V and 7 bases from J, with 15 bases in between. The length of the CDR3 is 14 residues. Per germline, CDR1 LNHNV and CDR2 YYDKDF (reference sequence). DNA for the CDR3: TGTGCCACCAGCAGGGTTCCAGGGGCGGGTGGCTACACCTTC. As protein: CATSRVPGAGGYTF.

The CDR3 reads CASSAGLYYGYTF. DNA for the CDR3: TGTGCCAGCAGCGCGGGACTGTACTATGGCTACACCTTC. The chain is built from TRBV11-2 and TRBJ1-2; TRBD1 is a possible D gene (5 bases). Trimming left V 5 bases short and J 3 bases short, with 10 bases between. Germline lookup yields CDR1 SGHAT and CDR2 FQNNGV. This CDR3 is 13 amino acids long. Drawing the rest from reference TRBV11-2 and TRBJ1-2, the complete variable domain is EAGVAQSPRYKIIEKRQSVAFWCNPISGHATLYWYQQILGQGPKLLIQFQNNGVVDDSQLPKDRFSAERLKGVDSTLKIQPAKLEDSAVYLCASSAGLYYGYTFGSGTRLTVV.

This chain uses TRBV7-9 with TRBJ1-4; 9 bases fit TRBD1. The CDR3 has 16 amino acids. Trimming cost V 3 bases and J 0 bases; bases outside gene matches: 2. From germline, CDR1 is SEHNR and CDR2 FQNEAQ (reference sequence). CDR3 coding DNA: TGTGCCAGCAGCTTGGGACAGGGACCAACTAATGAAAAACTGTTTTTT. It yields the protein CASSLGQGPTNEKLFF.

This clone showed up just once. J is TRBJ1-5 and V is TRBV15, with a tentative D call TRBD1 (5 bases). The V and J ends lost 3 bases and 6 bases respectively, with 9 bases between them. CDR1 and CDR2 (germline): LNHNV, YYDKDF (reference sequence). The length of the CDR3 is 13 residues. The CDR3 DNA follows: TGTGCCACCAGCAGGGAGGGGACTCAGCCCCAGCATTTT. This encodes CATSREGTQPQHF. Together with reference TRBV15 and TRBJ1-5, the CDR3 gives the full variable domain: DAMVIQNPRYQVTQFGKPVTLSCSQTLNHNVMYWYQQKSSQAPKLLFHYYDKDFNNEADTPDNFQSRRPNTSFCFLDIRSPGLGDTAMYLCATSREGTQPQHFGDGTRLSIL.

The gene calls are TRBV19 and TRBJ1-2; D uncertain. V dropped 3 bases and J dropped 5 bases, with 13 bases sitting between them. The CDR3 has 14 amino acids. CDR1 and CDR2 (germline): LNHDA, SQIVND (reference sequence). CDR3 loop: CASSMPGSGYGYTF. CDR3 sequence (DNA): TGTGCCAGTAGTATGCCCGGCTCAGGATATGGCTACACCTTC.

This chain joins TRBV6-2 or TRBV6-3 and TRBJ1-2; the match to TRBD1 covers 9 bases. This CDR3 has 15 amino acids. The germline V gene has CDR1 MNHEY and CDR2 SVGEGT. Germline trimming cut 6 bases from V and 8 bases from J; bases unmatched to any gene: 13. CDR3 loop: CASSHNRDRALGYTF. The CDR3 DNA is TGTGCCAGCAGCCACAACCGGGACAGGGCATTGGGCTACACCTTC.

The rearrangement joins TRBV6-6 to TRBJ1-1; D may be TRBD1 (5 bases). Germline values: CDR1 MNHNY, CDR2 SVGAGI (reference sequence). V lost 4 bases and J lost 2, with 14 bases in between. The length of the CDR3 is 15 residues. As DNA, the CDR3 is TGTGCCAGCAGTTTCCCTGGGCAGGGTAACACTGAAGCTTTCTTT. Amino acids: CASSFPGQGNTEAFF.

CDR3 amino acids: CASSFGQESTDTQYF. CDR3 sequence (DNA): TGTGCCAGCAGCTTTGGACAGGAGAGCACAGATACGCAGTATTTT. This chain joins TRBV7-9 and TRBJ2-3, with 7 bases fitting TRBD1. V lost 3 bases to trimming and J lost 0 bases; unmatched junction nucleotides: 3. The CDR3 totals 15 residues. CDR1 is SEHNR and CDR2 is FQNEAQ in the germline V gene (reference sequence).

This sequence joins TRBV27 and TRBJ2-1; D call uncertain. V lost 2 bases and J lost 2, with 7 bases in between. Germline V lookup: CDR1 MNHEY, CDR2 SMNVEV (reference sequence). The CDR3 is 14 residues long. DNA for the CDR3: TGTGCCAGCAGTTTACGTCTTCCCTACAATGAGCAGTTCTTC. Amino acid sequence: CASSLRLPYNEQFF.

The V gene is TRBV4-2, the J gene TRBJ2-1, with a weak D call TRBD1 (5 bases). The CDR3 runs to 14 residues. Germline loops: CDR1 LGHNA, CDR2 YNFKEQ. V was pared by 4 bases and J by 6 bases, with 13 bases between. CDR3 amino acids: CASSRADTSNEQFF. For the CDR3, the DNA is TGTGCCAGCAGCCGCGCGGACACTTCCAATGAGCAGTTCTTC.

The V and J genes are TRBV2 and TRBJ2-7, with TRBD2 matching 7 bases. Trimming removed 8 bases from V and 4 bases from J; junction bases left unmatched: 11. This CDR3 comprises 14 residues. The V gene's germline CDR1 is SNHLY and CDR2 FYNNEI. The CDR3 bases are TGTGCCAGCGGGGGGAGGGCCGAGGGATACGAGCAGTACTTC. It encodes CASGGRAEGYEQYF. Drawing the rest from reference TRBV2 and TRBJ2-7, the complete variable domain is EPEVTQTPSHQVTQMGQEVILRCVPISNHLYFYWYRQILGQKVEFLVSFYNNEISEKSEIFDDQFSVERPDGSNFTLKIRSTKLEDSAMYFCASGGRAEGYEQYFGPGTRLTVT.

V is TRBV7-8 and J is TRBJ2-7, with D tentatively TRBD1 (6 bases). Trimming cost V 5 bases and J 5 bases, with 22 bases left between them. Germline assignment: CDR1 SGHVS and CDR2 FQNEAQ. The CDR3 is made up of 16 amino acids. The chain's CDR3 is CASSTRRTVSNHEQYF. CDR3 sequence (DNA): TGTGCCAGCAGCACCCGAAGGACAGTCAGTAACCACGAGCAGTACTTC.

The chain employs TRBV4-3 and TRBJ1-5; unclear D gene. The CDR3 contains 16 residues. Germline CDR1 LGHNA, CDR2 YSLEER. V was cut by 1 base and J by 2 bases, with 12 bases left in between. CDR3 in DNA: TGCGCCAGCAGCCAAGGGGCCGTATGGGGCAATCAGCCCCAGCATTTT. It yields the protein CASSQGAVWGNQPQHF.

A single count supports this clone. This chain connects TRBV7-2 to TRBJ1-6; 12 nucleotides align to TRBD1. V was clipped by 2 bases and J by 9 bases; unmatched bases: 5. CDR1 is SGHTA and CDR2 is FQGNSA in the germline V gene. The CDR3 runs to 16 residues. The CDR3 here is CASSLRGTGGRSPLHF. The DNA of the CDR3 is TGTGCCAGCAGCTTACGAGGGACAGGGGGCCGTTCACCCCTCCACTTT. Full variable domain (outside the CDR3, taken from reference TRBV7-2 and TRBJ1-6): GAGVSQSPSNKVTEKGKDVELRCDPISGHTALYWYRQSLGQGLEFLIYFQGNSAPDKSGLPSDRFSAERTGGSVSTLTIQRTQQEDSAVYLCASSLRGTGGRSPLHFGNGTRLTVT.

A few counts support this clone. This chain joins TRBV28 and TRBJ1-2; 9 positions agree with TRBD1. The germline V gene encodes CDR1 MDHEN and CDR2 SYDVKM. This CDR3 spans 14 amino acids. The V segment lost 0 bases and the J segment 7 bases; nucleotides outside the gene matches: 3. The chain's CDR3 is CASSLWDRGGGYTF. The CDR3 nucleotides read TGTGCCAGCAGTTTATGGGACAGGGGAGGTGGCTACACCTTC.

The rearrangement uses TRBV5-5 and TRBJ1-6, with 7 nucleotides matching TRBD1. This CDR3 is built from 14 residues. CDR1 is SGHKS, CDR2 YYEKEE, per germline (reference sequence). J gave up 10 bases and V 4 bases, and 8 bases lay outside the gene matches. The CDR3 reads CASSPAGGRSPLHF. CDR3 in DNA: TGTGCCAGCAGCCCCGCAGGGGGACGGTCACCCCTCCACTTT.

CDR3 sequence (DNA): TGTGCCAGCTCAAACAGGGGTGTAGCCTACGAGCAGTACTTC. It is translated as CASSNRGVAYEQYF. The chain joins TRBV18 to TRBJ2-7, with 7 bases matching TRBD1. Losses at the gene ends were 5 bases for V and 2 bases for J; bases not matched to a gene: 6. The CDR3 runs to 14 residues. The germline gives CDR1 KGHSH, CDR2 LQKENI.

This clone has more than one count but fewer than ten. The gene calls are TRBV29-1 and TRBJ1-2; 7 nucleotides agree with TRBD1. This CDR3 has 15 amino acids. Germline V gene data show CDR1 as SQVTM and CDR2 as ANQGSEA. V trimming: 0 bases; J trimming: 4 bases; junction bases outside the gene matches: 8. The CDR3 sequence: CSVEEGTARRYGYTF. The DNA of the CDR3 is TGCAGCGTTGAAGAGGGGACAGCCAGACGCTATGGCTACACCTTC.

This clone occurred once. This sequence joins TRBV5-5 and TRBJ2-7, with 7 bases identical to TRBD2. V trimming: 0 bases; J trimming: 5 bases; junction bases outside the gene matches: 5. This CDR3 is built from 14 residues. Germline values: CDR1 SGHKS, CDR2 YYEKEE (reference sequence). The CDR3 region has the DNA TGTGCCAGCAGCTTGGGAGGAGCGGGGCACGAGCAGTACTTC. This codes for CASSLGGAGHEQYF.

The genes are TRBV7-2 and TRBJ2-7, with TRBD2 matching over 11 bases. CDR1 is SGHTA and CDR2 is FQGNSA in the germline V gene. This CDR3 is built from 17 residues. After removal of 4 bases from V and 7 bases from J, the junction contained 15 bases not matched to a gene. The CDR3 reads CASSSPRVAGGLLEQYF. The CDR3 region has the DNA TGTGCCAGCAGCTCACCCCGGGTAGCGGGGGGGCTCTTGGAGCAGTACTTC.

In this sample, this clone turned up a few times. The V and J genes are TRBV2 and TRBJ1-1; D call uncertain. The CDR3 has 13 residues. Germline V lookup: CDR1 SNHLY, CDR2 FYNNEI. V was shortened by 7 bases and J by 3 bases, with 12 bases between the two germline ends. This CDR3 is CASTDVGHTEAFF. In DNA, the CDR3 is TGTGCCAGCACCGACGTGGGCCACACTGAAGCTTTCTTT. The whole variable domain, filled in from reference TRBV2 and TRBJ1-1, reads EPEVTQTPSHQVTQMGQEVILRCVPISNHLYFYWYRQILGQKVEFLVSFYNNEISEKSEIFDDQFSVERPDGSNFTLKIRSTKLEDSAMYFCASTDVGHTEAFFGQGTRLTVV.

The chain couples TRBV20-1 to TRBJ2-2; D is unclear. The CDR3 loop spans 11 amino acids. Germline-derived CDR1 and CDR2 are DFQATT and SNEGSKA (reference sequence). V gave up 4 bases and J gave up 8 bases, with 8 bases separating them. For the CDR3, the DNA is TGCAGTGCTATTTGGCAGGGGGAGCTGTTTTTT. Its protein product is CSAIWQGELFF.